This T cell receptor beta chain is drawn from a study of identical twins. Broader study findings: Beta out-of-frame sequences showed weaker excess sharing between twins. Fewer insertions characterized abundant cord blood beta clonotypes, whereas memory repertoires showed none. Excess low generation probability was seen in twin-shared out-of-frame alpha sequences.

TCRdb independently ran MiXCR on the 5' RACE reads; one entry per CDR3 protein. The sample holds approximately 230,000 distinct CDR3 sequences; 6.5% are singletons and the top ten take approximately 15%. This clonotype was observed a handful of times. Its antigen is undetermined. The sample was also reused in another study, on T cells expressing NK-cell markers. As that study records: Where a handful of donors were concerned, these clonotypes also led the CD3+CD56-NKG2C+ fraction.

The clonotype comes from a woman aged 18-29 years in good health. The sample taken for sequencing was CD8+ T cells sorted from blood.

The CDR3 protein is CASSGTSGREVDEQFF. The CDR3 bases are TGTGCCAGCAGCGGGACTAGCGGGAGGGAGGTCGATGAGCAGTTCTTC. The V gene is TRBV9, the J gene TRBJ2-1; 15 positions agree with TRBD2. The CDR3 runs to 16 residues. From germline, CDR1 is SGDLS and CDR2 YYNGEE. Trimming removed 3 bases from V and 8 bases from J; junction bases left unmatched: 6.